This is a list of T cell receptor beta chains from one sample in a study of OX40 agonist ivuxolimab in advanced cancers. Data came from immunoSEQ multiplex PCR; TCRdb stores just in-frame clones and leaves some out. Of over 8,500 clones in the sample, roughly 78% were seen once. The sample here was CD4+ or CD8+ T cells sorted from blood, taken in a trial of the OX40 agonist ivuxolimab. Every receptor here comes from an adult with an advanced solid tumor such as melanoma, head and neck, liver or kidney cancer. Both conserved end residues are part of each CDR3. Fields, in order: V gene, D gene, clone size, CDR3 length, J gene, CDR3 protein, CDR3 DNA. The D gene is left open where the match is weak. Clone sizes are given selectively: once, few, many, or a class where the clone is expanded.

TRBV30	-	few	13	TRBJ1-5	CAWSGQVNQPQHF	TGTGCCTGGAGTGGACAGGTCAATCAGCCCCAGCATTTT
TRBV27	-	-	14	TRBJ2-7	CASSSRQRSYEQYF	TGTGCCAGCAGTTCCCGACAGCGTTCCTACGAGCAGTACTTC
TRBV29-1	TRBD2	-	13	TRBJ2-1	CSARGGTLNEQFF	TGCAGCGCCCGCGGGGGAACCCTCAATGAGCAGTTCTTC
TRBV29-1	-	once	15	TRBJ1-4	CSVEDRSGFNEKLFF	TGCAGCGTTGAAGATCGATCTGGGTTTAATGAAAAACTGTTTTTT
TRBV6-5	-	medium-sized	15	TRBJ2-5	CASSALQGAQETQYF	TGTGCCAGCAGTGCATTACAGGGAGCGCAAGAGACCCAGTACTTC
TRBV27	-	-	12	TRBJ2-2	CASSRKTGELFF	TGTGCCAGCAGTCGAAAGACCGGGGAGCTGTTTTTT
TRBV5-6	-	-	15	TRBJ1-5	CASSSWGGGNQPQHF	TGTGCCAGCAGCTCATGGGGAGGGGGAAATCAGCCCCAGCATTTT
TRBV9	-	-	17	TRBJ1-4	CASSVGSKGWGNEKLFF	TGTGCCAGCAGCGTAGGATCCAAAGGGTGGGGTAATGAAAAACTGTTTTTT
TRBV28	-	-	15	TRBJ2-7	CASSLPEGLNYEQYF	TGTGCCAGCAGCCTCCCCGAGGGCTTAAACTACGAGCAGTACTTC
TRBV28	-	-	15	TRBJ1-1	CASSTGAGGDTEAFF	TGTGCCAGCAGTACGGGGGCCGGCGGGGACACTGAAGCTTTCTTT
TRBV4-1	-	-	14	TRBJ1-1	CASSSEAGITEASF	TGCGCCAGCAGCTCCGAGGCTGGGATTACTGAAGCTTCCTTT
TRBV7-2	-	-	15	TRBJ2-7	CASSPRLEATYEQYF	TGTGCCAGCAGCCCGCGACTAGAGGCAACCTACGAGCAGTACTTC
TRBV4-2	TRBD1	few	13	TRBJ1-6	CASSPTGYSPLHF	TGTGCCAGCAGCCCGACAGGGTATTCACCCCTCCACTTT
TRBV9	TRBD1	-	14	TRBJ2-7	CASSVRDSSYEQYF	TGTGCCAGCAGCGTCCGGGACAGTTCCTACGAGCAGTACTTC
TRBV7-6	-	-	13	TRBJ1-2	CASSLGQQDGYTF	TGTGCCAGCAGCTTAGGACAGCAAGATGGCTACACCTTC
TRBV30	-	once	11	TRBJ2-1	CAWSAGNEQFF	TGTGCCTGGAGTGCCGGGAATGAGCAGTTCTTC
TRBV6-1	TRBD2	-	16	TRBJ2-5	CATSDLGLADQETQYF	TGTGCCACCAGTGATCTAGGACTAGCAGACCAAGAGACCCAGTACTTC
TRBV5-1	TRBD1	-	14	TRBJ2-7	CASSLRTGLYEQYF	TGCGCCAGCAGCTTAAGGACAGGGTTGTACGAGCAGTACTTC
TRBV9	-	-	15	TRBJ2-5	CASSVGELGQETQYF	TGTGCCAGCAGCGTAGGGGAGCTCGGCCAAGAGACCCAGTACTTC
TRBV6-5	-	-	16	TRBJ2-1	CASSYSPPGTYNEQFF	TGTGCCAGCAGTTACTCCCCTCCGGGTACCTACAATGAGCAGTTCTTC
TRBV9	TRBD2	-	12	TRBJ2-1	CASSPGGNEQFF	TGTGCCAGCAGCCCCGGGGGGAATGAGCAGTTCTTC
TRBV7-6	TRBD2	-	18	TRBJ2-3	CASSSPGLAGGQEDTQYF	TGTGCCAGCAGCTCACCGGGACTAGCGGGGGGACAAGAAGATACGCAGTATTTT
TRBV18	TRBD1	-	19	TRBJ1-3	CASSPPGTGRPPSGNTIYF	TGTGCCAGCTCGCCACCCGGGACAGGGCGCCCCCCCTCTGGAAACACCATATATTTT
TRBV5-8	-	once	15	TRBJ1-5	CASSHRPDSNQPQHF	TGTGCCAGCAGCCATAGACCGGATAGCAATCAGCCCCAGCATTTT
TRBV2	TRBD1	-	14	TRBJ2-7	CASSYGTGGSEQYF	TGTGCCAGCAGTTACGGGACAGGGGGTTCCGAGCAGTACTTC
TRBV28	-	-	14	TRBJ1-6	CASSLQGYNSPLHF	TGTGCCAGCAGTTTACAGGGGTATAATTCACCCCTCCACTTT
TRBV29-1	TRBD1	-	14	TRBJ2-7	CSAEVSGQGYEQYF	TGCAGCGCCGAGGTCTCGGGACAGGGCTACGAGCAGTACTTC
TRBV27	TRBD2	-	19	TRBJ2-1	CASSLDSSGGASSYNEQFF	TGTGCCAGCAGCTTAGATAGTAGCGGGGGCGCCAGCTCCTACAATGAGCAGTTCTTC
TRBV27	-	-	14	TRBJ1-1	CASSYSYGNTEAFF	TGTGCCAGCAGTTACTCGTATGGGAACACTGAAGCTTTCTTT
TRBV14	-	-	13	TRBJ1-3	CASAAGAGNTIYF	TGTGCCAGCGCAGCAGGGGCTGGAAACACCATATATTTT
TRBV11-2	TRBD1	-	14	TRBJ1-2	CASSLGQGGHGYTF	TGTGCCAGCAGCCTCGGACAGGGAGGGCATGGCTACACCTTC
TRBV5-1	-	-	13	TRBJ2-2	CASSTLNTGELFF	TGCGCCAGCAGCACTCTGAACACCGGGGAGCTGTTTTTT
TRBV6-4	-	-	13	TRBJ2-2	CASSEGDTGELFF	TGTGCCAGCAGTGAAGGGGACACCGGGGAGCTGTTTTTT
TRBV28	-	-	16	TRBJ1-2	CASSLSTAGHNYGYTF	TGTGCCAGCAGTTTAAGTACAGCGGGACATAACTATGGCTACACCTTC
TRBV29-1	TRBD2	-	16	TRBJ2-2	CSVGGLLGRSAGELFF	TGCAGCGTTGGCGGCCTCCTCGGGAGGTCGGCCGGGGAGCTGTTTTTT
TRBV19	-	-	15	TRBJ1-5	CASSIRPTETEPQHF	TGTGCCAGTAGTATTAGACCCACGGAAACGGAGCCCCAGCATTTT
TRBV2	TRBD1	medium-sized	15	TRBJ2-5	CASRFLTGPLETQYF	TGTGCCAGCAGATTCTTGACAGGGCCCCTTGAGACCCAGTACTTC
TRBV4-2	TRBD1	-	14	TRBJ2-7	CASSPGQGVYEQYF	TGTGCCAGCAGCCCCGGACAGGGGGTCTACGAGCAGTACTTC
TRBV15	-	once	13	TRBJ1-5	CATSREQGTSQHF	TGTGCCACCAGCAGGGAACAGGGAACTTCCCAGCATTTT
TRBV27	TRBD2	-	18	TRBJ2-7	CASSLYPSGGGANYEQYF	TGTGCCAGCAGTTTATACCCCTCCGGCGGGGGGGCCAACTACGAGCAGTACTTC
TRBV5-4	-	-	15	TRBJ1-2	CASSSTGGEWYGYTF	TGTGCCAGCAGCTCCACCGGGGGGGAGTGGTATGGCTACACCTTC
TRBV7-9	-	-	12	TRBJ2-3	CASSLDPWTQYF	TGTGCCAGCAGCTTAGATCCGTGGACGCAGTATTTT
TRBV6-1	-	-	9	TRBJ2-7	CAASYEQYF	TGTGCCGCTAGTTACGAGCAGTACTTC
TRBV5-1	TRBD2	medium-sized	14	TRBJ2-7	CASRSGLAGTEQYF	TGCGCCAGCAGATCGGGACTAGCGGGAACTGAGCAGTACTTC
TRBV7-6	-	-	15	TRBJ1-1	CASSPSWGSNTEAFF	TGTGCCAGCAGCCCGTCATGGGGGTCGAACACTGAAGCTTTCTTT